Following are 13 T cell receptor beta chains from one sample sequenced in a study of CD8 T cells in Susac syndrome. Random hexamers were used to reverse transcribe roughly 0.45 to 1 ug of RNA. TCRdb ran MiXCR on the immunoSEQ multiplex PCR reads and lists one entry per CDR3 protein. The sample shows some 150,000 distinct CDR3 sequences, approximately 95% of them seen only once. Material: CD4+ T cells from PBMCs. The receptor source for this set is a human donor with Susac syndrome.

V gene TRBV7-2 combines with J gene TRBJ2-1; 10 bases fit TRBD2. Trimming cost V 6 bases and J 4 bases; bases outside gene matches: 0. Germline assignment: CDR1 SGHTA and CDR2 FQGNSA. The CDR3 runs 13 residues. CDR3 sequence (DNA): TGTGCCAGCAGTAGCGGGGGGTACAATGAGCAGTTCTTC. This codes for CASSSGGYNEQFF.

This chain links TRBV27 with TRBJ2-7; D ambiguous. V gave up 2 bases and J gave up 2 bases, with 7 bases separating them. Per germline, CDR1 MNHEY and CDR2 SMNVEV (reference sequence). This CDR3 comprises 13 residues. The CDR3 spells CASSLQPPYEQYF. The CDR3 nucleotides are TGTGCCAGCAGTTTACAGCCACCCTACGAGCAGTACTTC.

CDR3 region: CASSSNGKGNQPQHF. The CDR3 DNA reads TGTGCCAGCAGTTCCAACGGGAAGGGCAATCAGCCCCAGCATTTT. The chain employs TRBV12-3 or TRBV12-4 and TRBJ1-5; D is unresolved. V lost 4 bases, J lost 2 bases, and 12 bases lay in between. The CDR3 length is 15 residues.

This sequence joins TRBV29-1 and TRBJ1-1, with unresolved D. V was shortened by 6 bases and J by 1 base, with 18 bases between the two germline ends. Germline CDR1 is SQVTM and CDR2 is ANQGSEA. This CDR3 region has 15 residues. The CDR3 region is CSVAWTSWGNTEAFF. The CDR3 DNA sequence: TGCAGCGTAGCCTGGACTTCATGGGGGAACACTGAAGCTTTCTTT. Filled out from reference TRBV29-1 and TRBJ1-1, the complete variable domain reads SAVISQKPSRDICQRGTSLTIQCQVDSQVTMMFWYRQQPGQSLTLIATANQGSEATYESGFVIDKFPISRPNLTFSTLTVSNMSPEDSSIYLCSVAWTSWGNTEAFFGQGTRLTVV.

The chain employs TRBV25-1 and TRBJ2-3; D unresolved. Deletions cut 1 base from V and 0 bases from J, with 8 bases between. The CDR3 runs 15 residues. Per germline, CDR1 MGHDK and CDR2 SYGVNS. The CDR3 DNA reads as TGTGCCAGCAGTGAATTGGGCACCAGCACAGATACGCAGTATTTT. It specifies CASSELGTSTDTQYF.

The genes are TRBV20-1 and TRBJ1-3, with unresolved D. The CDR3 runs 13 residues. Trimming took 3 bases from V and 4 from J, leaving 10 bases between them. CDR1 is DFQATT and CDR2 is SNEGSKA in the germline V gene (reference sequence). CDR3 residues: CSASFREGNTIYF. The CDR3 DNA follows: TGCAGTGCTAGCTTCAGAGAGGGAAACACCATATATTTT.

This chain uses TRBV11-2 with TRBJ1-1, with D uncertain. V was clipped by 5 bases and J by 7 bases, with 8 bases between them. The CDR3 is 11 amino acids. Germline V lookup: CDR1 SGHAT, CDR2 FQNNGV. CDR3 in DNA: TGTGCCAGCAGCAAGACACTTGAAGCTTTCTTT. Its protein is CASSKTLEAFF.

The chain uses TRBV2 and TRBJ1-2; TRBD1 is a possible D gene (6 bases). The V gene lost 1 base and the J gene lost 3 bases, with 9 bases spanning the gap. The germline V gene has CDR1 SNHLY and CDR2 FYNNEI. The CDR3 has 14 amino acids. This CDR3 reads CASSEDQGHYGYTF. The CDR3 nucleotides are TGTGCCAGCAGTGAAGATCAGGGGCACTATGGCTACACCTTC.

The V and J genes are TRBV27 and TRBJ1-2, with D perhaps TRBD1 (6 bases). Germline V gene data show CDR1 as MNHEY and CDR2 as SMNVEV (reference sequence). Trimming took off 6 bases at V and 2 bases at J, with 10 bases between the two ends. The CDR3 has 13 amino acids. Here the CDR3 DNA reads TGTGCCAGCAGAACAGGGTTAAACTATGGCTACACCTTC. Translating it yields CASRTGLNYGYTF.

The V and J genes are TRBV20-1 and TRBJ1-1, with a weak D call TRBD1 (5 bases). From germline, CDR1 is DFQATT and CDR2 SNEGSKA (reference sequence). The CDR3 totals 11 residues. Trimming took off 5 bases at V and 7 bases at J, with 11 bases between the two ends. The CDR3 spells CSAGTGGEAFF. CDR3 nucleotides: TGCAGTGCTGGAACAGGCGGTGAAGCTTTCTTT.

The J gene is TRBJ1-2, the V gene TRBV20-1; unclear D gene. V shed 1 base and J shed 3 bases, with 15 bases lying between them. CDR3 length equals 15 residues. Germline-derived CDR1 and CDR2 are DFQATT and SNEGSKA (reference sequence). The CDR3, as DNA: TGCAGTGCTAGAGGGGTAGGACGCGAAGACTATGGCTACACCTTC. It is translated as CSARGVGREDYGYTF.

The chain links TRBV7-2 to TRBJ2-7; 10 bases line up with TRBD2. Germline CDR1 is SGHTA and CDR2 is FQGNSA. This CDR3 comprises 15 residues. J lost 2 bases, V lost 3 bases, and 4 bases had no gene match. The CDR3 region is CASSLESGGAYEQYF. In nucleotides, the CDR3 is TGTGCCAGCAGCTTGGAAAGCGGGGGGGCCTACGAGCAGTACTTC.

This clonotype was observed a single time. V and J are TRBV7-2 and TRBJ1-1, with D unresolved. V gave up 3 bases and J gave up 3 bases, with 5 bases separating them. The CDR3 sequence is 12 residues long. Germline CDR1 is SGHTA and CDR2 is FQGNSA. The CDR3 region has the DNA TGTGCCAGCAGCTTTTACGACACTGAAGCTTTCTTT. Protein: CASSFYDTEAFF.